This section outlines one T cell receptor beta chain sequence together with its context. The antigen remains unidentified. V was pared by 1 base and J by 1 base, with 9 bases between. Germline CDR1 LGHDT, CDR2 YNNKEL (reference sequence). The CDR3 is 15 residues long. The data stem from a study of T cell responses to AZD1222 COVID-19 vaccine. On the study more broadly: Second doses were pooled across both intervals (about 4 or about 12 weeks). Study-wide results and caveats: Two doses of AZD1222 preceded a rise in Spike-specific TCR breadth and depth. Donors in the cohort were predominantly white British and more often female, and clonal diversity was possibly underestimated.

TCRdb keeps only in-frame clones here, not all; method: immunoSEQ multiplex PCR. The repertoire consists of 150,000 or so clones, with 93% occurring once and the leading ten covering approximately 2%. The sequences come from peripheral blood, collected on day 0 of AZD1222 vaccination. The clonotype originates from an adult in good health. The chain carries TRBV3-1 (or the pseudogene TRBV3-2) and TRBJ2-3, with D possibly TRBD2 on 5 matching bases. The CDR3 DNA follows: TGTGCCAGCAGCCAAGTGTACGGGGGCACAGATACGCAGTATTTT. It codes for CASSQVYGGTDTQYF.